This entry is about one T cell receptor beta chain. The data belong to a study of blood T cell repertoires in COVID-19. V was trimmed by 1 base and J by 5 bases, leaving 14 bases between them. The CDR3 is 15 amino acids. Germline-derived CDR1 and CDR2 are SSHAT and FNYEAQ (reference sequence). TCRdb keeps only in-frame clones here, not all; method: immunoSEQ multiplex PCR. The sample carries around 110,000 clones, approximately 88% recorded once. The source material was peripheral blood. The sequence was collected from a woman between 65 and 79 years old with acute or convalescent COVID-19. V is TRBV7-7 and J is TRBJ2-5, with D possibly TRBD2 on 6 matching bases. Here the CDR3 reads CASSLVQAGRETQYF. The CDR3 nucleotides read TGTGCCAGCAGCTTAGTCCAGGCGGGGAGGGAGACCCAGTACTTC.